The 9 T cell receptor beta chains reported below all come from one sample, sequenced in a study of tumour-infiltrating T cells in Burkitt lymphoma. Here immunoSEQ multiplex PCR was the method, and the copy in TCRdb shows in-frame clones only, minus some. Of almost 3,000 clones listed, 14% are singletons. The sample was tumor tissue. The receptors here all came from a human donor with Burkitt lymphoma.

There are a few counts of this clone. This chain joins TRBV2 and TRBJ1-1; weak D call: TRBD1 (5 bases). Looked up from germline, CDR1 is SNHLY and CDR2 is FYNNEI. V was trimmed by 9 bases and J by 2 bases, leaving 13 bases between them. The CDR3 totals 13 residues. The DNA of the CDR3 is TGTGCCAGGACTCCCGACAGAAACACTGAAGCTTTCTTT. Protein: CARTPDRNTEAFF.

The rearrangement joins TRBV27 to TRBJ2-7; 9 nucleotides align to TRBD2. CDR1 and CDR2 (germline): MNHEY, SMNVEV (reference sequence). The CDR3 totals 16 residues. V was clipped by 4 bases and J by 2 bases; unmatched bases: 9. The CDR3 DNA reads as TGTGCCAGCAGTTCCCACCTAGCGGGACCTACCTACGAGCAGTACTTC. It encodes CASSSHLAGPTYEQYF.

This clone was picked up a small number of times. The chain has TRBV30 and TRBJ2-5; D not certain. V dropped 0 bases and J dropped 5 bases, with 10 bases sitting between them. The V gene's germline CDR1 is GTSNPN and CDR2 SVGIG (reference sequence). The CDR3 consists of 13 residues. CDR3 in amino acids: CAWSVLLGETQYF. The DNA for the CDR3 is TGTGCCTGGAGTGTACTGCTGGGGGAGACCCAGTACTTC.

This clone was observed a handful of times. The V call is TRBV5-6, the J call TRBJ2-3; the D is unclear. Germline-derived CDR1 and CDR2 are SGHDT and YYEEEE. The V end lost 4 bases, the J end lost 4 bases, and 16 bases lay between the germline ends. The CDR3 spans 15 residues. The CDR3, as DNA: TGTGCCAGCAGCCCCTGGGTCCCTCTGCCAGATACGCAGTATTTT. This codes for CASSPWVPLPDTQYF.

This chain connects TRBV6-4 to TRBJ2-2; D uncertain. CDR3 length: 14 residues. The germline V gene encodes CDR1 MRHNA and CDR2 SNTAGT. The V gene lost 0 bases and the J gene lost 5 bases, with 7 bases spanning the gap. CDR3 sequence reads: CASSDSPETGELFF. The CDR3 DNA sequence: TGTGCCAGCAGTGACTCACCAGAGACCGGGGAGCTGTTTTTT.

In this sample, this clone turned up a few times. CDR3 coding DNA: TGTGCCAGCAGTGAATCAGGGTCCACCTACGAGCAGTACTTC. It is translated as CASSESGSTYEQYF. The chain employs TRBV25-1 and TRBJ2-7; possible D gene TRBD1, 5 bases. The CDR3 runs 14 residues. The germline V and J ends were trimmed by 1 base and 2 bases, with 9 bases remaining between them. Germline loops: CDR1 MGHDK, CDR2 SYGVNS.

This clone was seen more than once but under ten times. CDR3 protein: CASSSGQGYTYEQYF. The CDR3 nucleotides are TGTGCCAGCAGTTCGGGACAGGGGTACACCTACGAGCAGTACTTC. The chain carries TRBV27 and TRBJ2-7; 10 nucleotides line up with TRBD1. CDR3 length: 15 amino acids. CDR1 and CDR2 from the germline V gene are MNHEY and SMNVEV (reference sequence). J gave up 2 bases and V 4 bases, and 5 bases lay outside the gene matches.

This clone was counted between two and nine times. The chain recombines TRBV6-5 with TRBJ1-4, with D unclear. The V end lost 0 bases, the J end lost 7 bases, and 9 bases lay between the germline ends. From germline, CDR1 is MNHEY and CDR2 SVGAGI. The CDR3 is made up of 14 amino acids. The CDR3 loop is CASSYSEGSEKLFF. CDR3 coding DNA: TGTGCCAGCAGTTACTCGGAGGGTTCTGAAAAACTGTTTTTT.

This clone was observed a few times. The chain links TRBV19 to TRBJ1-1; TRBD1 agrees at 10 bases. The V gene's germline CDR1 is LNHDA and CDR2 SQIVND (reference sequence). The CDR3 is 15 residues long. The V gene end was trimmed by 8 bases and the J gene end by 1 base; junction bases not matched to a gene: 7. Here the CDR3 reads CASHDRGRGNTEAFF. In nucleotides, the CDR3 is TGTGCCAGTCATGACAGGGGGCGTGGGAACACTGAAGCTTTCTTT.